The 11 T cell receptor beta chains given below trace back to one sample, sequenced in a study of shared clonotypes between healthy human individuals. Generated by immunoSEQ multiplex PCR, the TCRdb table keeps only in-frame clones and is missing some. The sample holds about 490,000 clones, approximately 80% seen once. The sample taken for sequencing was PBMCs. The receptors come from a woman aged 40 to 50 in good health. Some clones in this sample may be carry-over from other donors' samples.

V is TRBV5-4 and J is TRBJ1-2; 7 nucleotides line up with TRBD1. J lost 2 bases, V lost 4 bases, and 2 bases had no gene match. There are 13 residues in the CDR3. Germline V CDR1 and CDR2: SGHNT, YYREEE (reference sequence). Here the CDR3 DNA reads TGTGCCAGCAGCATGACAGGGAACTATGGCTACACCTTC. Encoded protein: CASSMTGNYGYTF.

The gene calls are TRBV7-9 and TRBJ1-2, with TRBD1 matching 7 bases. J was trimmed by 6 bases and V by 5 bases; bases with no gene match: 6. Per germline, CDR1 SEHNR and CDR2 FQNEAQ (reference sequence). The CDR3 is made up of 13 amino acids. The CDR3 region has the DNA TGTGCCAGCAGCCCTCGACAGGGCGATGGCTACACCTTC. Its translation is CASSPRQGDGYTF.

This clone was recorded at least ten times. This rearrangement joins TRBV2 to TRBJ2-5, with D possibly matching TRBD1 (6 bases). This CDR3 has 14 amino acids. Trimming removed 2 bases at V and 5 bases at J, with 12 bases between. Germline CDR1 and CDR2: SNHLY and FYNNEI. This chain's CDR3 is CASSEWGQGETQYF. CDR3 bases: TGTGCCAGCAGTGAATGGGGGCAGGGGGAGACCCAGTACTTC.

Ten or more counts support this clone. The rearrangement uses TRBV4-1 and TRBJ1-4; weak D call: TRBD1 (6 bases). CDR1 and CDR2 from the germline V gene are MGHRA and YSYEKL. The CDR3 totals 16 residues. V lost 4 bases to trimming and J lost 7 bases, with 19 bases between them. The chain's CDR3 is CASSLEGGGLGEKLFF. The CDR3 DNA is TGCGCCAGCAGCCTTGAGGGAGGGGGTCTGGGTGAAAAACTGTTTTTT.

Of note for this clone: Other nucleotide sequences in the sample specify the same CDR3. This chain links TRBV7-9 with TRBJ2-3; tentative D call: TRBD1 (6 bases). Trimming took 1 base from V and 1 from J, leaving 6 bases between them. The CDR3 loop spans 14 amino acids. Germline CDR1 is SEHNR and CDR2 is FQNEAQ (reference sequence). The CDR3 DNA reads TGTGCCAGCAGCTTAGAGGGGGGCACAGATACGCAGTATTTT. Translating gives CASSLEGGTDTQYF. The full variable domain, in which reference TRBV7-9 and TRBJ2-3 provide the parts outside the CDR3, is DTGVSQNPRHKITKRGQNVTFRCDPISEHNRLYWYRQTLGQGPEFLTYFQNEAQLEKSRLLSDRFSAERPKGSFSTLEIQRTEQGDSAMYLCASSLEGGTDTQYFGPGTRLTVL.

This chain uses TRBV7-9 with TRBJ1-3; D not resolved. Germline lookup yields CDR1 SEHNR and CDR2 FQNEAQ (reference sequence). V was shortened by 5 bases and J by 0 bases, with 14 bases between the two germline ends. The CDR3 extends over 16 amino acids. For the CDR3, the DNA is TGTGCCAGCAGCCCTAGCGCTATGTCCTCTGGAAACACCATATATTTT. Its protein is CASSPSAMSSGNTIYF. Filled out from reference TRBV7-9 and TRBJ1-3, the complete variable domain reads DTGVSQNPRHKITKRGQNVTFRCDPISEHNRLYWYRQTLGQGPEFLTYFQNEAQLEKSRLLSDRFSAERPKGSFSTLEIQRTEQGDSAMYLCASSPSAMSSGNTIYFGEGSWLTVV.

The chain is built from TRBV25-1 and TRBJ2-7; D tentatively reads TRBD1 or TRBD2 (5 bases each). Germline V gene data show CDR1 as MGHDK and CDR2 as SYGVNS. V lost 6 bases to trimming and J lost 10 bases, with 13 bases between them. This CDR3 has 11 amino acids. In DNA form, the CDR3 reads TGTGCCAGCAGGGGGTTGGGGGAACAGTACTTC. Translating it yields CASRGLGEQYF.

This sequence joins TRBV7-8 and TRBJ2-1; 14 bases are shared with TRBD2. Germline-derived CDR1 and CDR2 are SGHVS and FQNEAQ. V was pared by 5 bases and J by 9 bases, with 12 bases of the junction left unmatched. The CDR3 runs 17 residues. CDR3 region: CASSPSGGTSGRAEQFF. The CDR3 DNA reads as TGTGCCAGCAGCCCTTCGGGGGGGACTAGCGGGAGAGCTGAGCAGTTCTTC.

The chain recombines TRBV6-1 with TRBJ2-6, with 8 nucleotides matching TRBD1. CDR3 length equals 15 residues. CDR1 is MNHNS, CDR2 SASEGT, per germline. V gave up 6 bases and J gave up 3 bases; unmatched junction bases: 4. The CDR3 DNA follows: TGTGCCAGCAGGGAACAGGGGGGTGGGGCCAACGTCCTGACTTTC. Amino acids: CASREQGGGANVLTF.

The chain links TRBV7-2 to TRBJ1-1; 9 positions agree with TRBD1. CDR3 size: 14 residues. The V and J ends lost 5 bases and 8 bases, in that order; junction bases with no gene match: 9. CDR1 is SGHTA, CDR2 FQGNSA, per germline. The CDR3, as DNA: TGTGCCAGCAGCATCGGGACAGGGTTGTCGGAAGCTTTCTTT. Translated: CASSIGTGLSEAFF.

V usage is TRBV5-4 and J usage is TRBJ2-1; TRBD2 matches at 7 bases. The CDR3 spans 16 residues. The V gene's germline CDR1 is SGHNT and CDR2 YYREEE (reference sequence). Germline trimming cut 4 bases from V and 0 bases from J; bases unmatched to any gene: 7. Written as DNA, the CDR3 is TGTGCCAGCAGCCCTTCTAGCGGTATCTCCTACAATGAGCAGTTCTTC. This gives the protein CASSPSSGISYNEQFF.